A single sample is the source of the 19 T cell receptor beta chains below, sequenced in a study of blood T cell repertoires in COVID-19 (dated by TCRdb to about 2020). Receptor libraries were prepared by the immunoSEQ multiplex PCR assay. As stored in TCRdb, this immuneACCESS dataset retains in-frame rearrangements with V and J assigned. A fraction of the clones does not appear; measured against another copy, unresolved V genes explain less than half of the discrepancy, and the remainder lacks a known reason. For this sample the table gives around 65,000 clones, of which 65% to 85% were detected only once. The ten largest clones capture roughly two fifths of the sample. Sequencing input: peripheral blood. These receptors were taken from a human donor in a cohort sampled during active COVID-19.

This chain links TRBV5-6 with TRBJ1-6, with D unclear. The CDR3 loop spans 16 amino acids. The V and J ends lost 0 bases and 9 bases respectively, with 16 bases between them. From germline, CDR1 is SGHDT and CDR2 YYEEEE. The CDR3 reads CASSLEGRGRFSPLHF. In nucleotides, the CDR3 is TGTGCCAGCAGCTTGGAGGGTCGAGGGCGTTTTTCACCCCTCCACTTT.

The chain is built from TRBV3-1 (or the pseudogene TRBV3-2) and TRBJ2-7; 8 positions match TRBD1. This CDR3 has 14 amino acids. Unmatched junction bases numbered 5, after V lost 4 bases and J lost 3 bases. The germline CDR1 and CDR2 sequences are LGHDT and YNNKEL (reference sequence). The CDR3 region is CASSRQGRIYEQYF. In DNA, the CDR3 is TGTGCCAGCAGCCGACAGGGGCGCATCTACGAGCAGTACTTC.

This chain connects TRBV5-4 to TRBJ2-2, with TRBD1 matching 9 bases. The CDR3 extends over 17 amino acids. Trimming removed 0 bases from V and 3 bases from J; junction bases left unmatched: 6. Germline-derived CDR1 and CDR2 are SGHNT and YYREEE (reference sequence). Here the CDR3 reads CASSLDRGLSDTGELFF. Written as DNA, the CDR3 is TGTGCCAGCAGCTTGGACAGGGGGCTGTCGGACACCGGGGAGCTGTTTTTT.

A few counts support this clone. The rearrangement joins TRBV12-3 or TRBV12-4 to TRBJ1-1, with D hard to call. The CDR3 covers 12 residues. V lost 3 bases, J lost 5 bases, and 7 bases lay in between. CDR3 in DNA: TGTGCCAGCAGTTTGACTGGGACTGAAGCTTTCTTT. Protein: CASSLTGTEAFF.

This clone was seen a few times. This chain joins TRBV11-2 and TRBJ2-5; tentative D call: TRBD2 (5 bases). The CDR3 length is 14 residues. CDR1 is SGHAT, CDR2 FQNNGV, per germline. Trimming took off 3 bases at V and 2 bases at J, with 10 bases between the two ends. The CDR3 nucleotides are TGTGCCAGCAGCTTGTTTAGGGAGCAAGAGACCCAGTACTTC. Its protein is CASSLFREQETQYF. The full variable domain, its missing parts supplied by reference TRBV11-2 and TRBJ2-5, is EAGVAQSPRYKIIEKRQSVAFWCNPISGHATLYWYQQILGQGPKLLIQFQNNGVVDDSQLPKDRFSAERLKGVDSTLKIQPAKLEDSAVYLCASSLFREQETQYFGPGTRLLVL.

In DNA form, the CDR3 reads TGTGCCAGTAGGGAGGTGCAGGCGAACTATGGCTACACCTTC. Protein sequence: CASREVQANYGYTF. The chain recombines TRBV19 with TRBJ1-2; no clear D gene. Per germline, CDR1 LNHDA and CDR2 SQIVND (reference sequence). V lost 6 bases and J lost 2, with 13 bases in between. The CDR3 has 14 residues.

This clone was picked up one time. This sequence joins TRBV7-3 and TRBJ2-3, with a weak D call TRBD2 (5 bases). The CDR3 totals 13 residues. Per germline, CDR1 SGHTA and CDR2 FQGTGA. Trimming cost V 3 bases and J 4 bases, with 8 bases left between them. Written as DNA, the CDR3 is TGTGCCAGCAGCTTTTGGGGAGCAGATACGCAGTATTTT. This sequence encodes CASSFWGADTQYF. The full variable domain, in which reference TRBV7-3 and TRBJ2-3 provide the parts outside the CDR3, is GAGVSQTPSNKVTEKGKYVELRCDPISGHTALYWYRQSLGQGPEFLIYFQGTGAADDSGLPNDRFFAVRPEGSVSTLKIQRTERGDSAVYLCASSFWGADTQYFGPGTRLTVL.

The V and J genes are TRBV19 and TRBJ2-1; TRBD1 matches at 9 bases. With V trimmed by 7 bases and J by 7 bases, 14 bases remained unmatched. Germline V gene sequence: CDR1 LNHDA, CDR2 SQIVND (reference sequence). The CDR3 is 16 amino acids. The CDR3 protein is CASTPGQGRVKNEQFF. The CDR3 bases are TGTGCCAGTACCCCGGGACAGGGTAGGGTGAAAAATGAGCAGTTCTTC.

This chain links TRBV7-3 with TRBJ1-1; D not certain. The CDR3 is made up of 15 amino acids. V lost 1 base, J lost 1 base, and 10 bases lay in between. The V gene's germline CDR1 is SGHTA and CDR2 FQGTGA. CDR3 DNA sequence: TGTGCCAGCAGCTTAATGCCGGGTGAGAACACTGAAGCTTTCTTT. This sequence encodes CASSLMPGENTEAFF.

The chain carries TRBV6-1 and TRBJ2-5; D is perhaps TRBD1 (5 bases). Germline CDR1 is MNHNS and CDR2 is SASEGT. V shed 3 bases and J shed 1 base, with 15 bases lying between them. This CDR3 spans 16 amino acids. The CDR3, as DNA: TGTGCCAGCAGTGAGGGGCAGACCCTTGGCCAAGAGACCCAGTACTTC. Protein product: CASSEGQTLGQETQYF.

The chain recombines TRBV7-9 with TRBJ2-4, with TRBD1 matching 7 bases. The germline CDR1 and CDR2 sequences are SEHNR and FQNEAQ (reference sequence). The length of the CDR3 is 15 residues. After removal of 0 bases from V and 8 bases from J, the junction contained 7 bases not matched to a gene. CDR3: CASSLAGGAGHIQYF. Here the CDR3 DNA reads TGTGCCAGCAGCTTAGCAGGGGGCGCGGGTCACATTCAGTACTTC.

The chain joins TRBV5-6 to TRBJ2-6; TRBD1 agrees at 7 bases. Germline CDR1 is SGHDT and CDR2 is YYEEEE. The trim removed 2 bases at V and 2 bases at J, leaving 7 bases unmatched. This CDR3 has 17 residues. CDR3 amino acids: CASSFDRARTGANVLTF. The CDR3 DNA reads TGTGCCAGCAGCTTCGACAGGGCCCGGACTGGGGCCAACGTCCTGACTTTC.

The rearrangement uses TRBV30 and TRBJ1-5, with no clear D. In germline, CDR1 is GTSNPN, CDR2 SVGIG (reference sequence). Trimming took 4 bases from V and 4 from J, leaving 11 bases between them. The CDR3 length is 13 residues. The CDR3 DNA follows: TGTGCCTGGAATGATGCCAGTAATCAGCCCCAGCATTTT. It is translated as CAWNDASNQPQHF. The variable domain in full, with the rest retrieved from reference TRBV30 and TRBJ1-5, is SQTIHQWPATLVQPVGSPLSLECTVEGTSNPNLYWYRQAAGRGLQLLFYSVGIGQISSEVPQNLSASRPQDRQFILSSKKLLLSDSGFYLCAWNDASNQPQHFGDGTRLSIL.

The chain has TRBV9 and TRBJ2-1; D gene ambiguous. The V gene's germline CDR1 is SGDLS and CDR2 YYNGEE. V shed 0 bases and J shed 8 bases, with 3 bases lying between them. The CDR3 loop spans 11 amino acids. The DNA for the CDR3 is TGTGCCAGCAGCGTAGCCGATGAGCAGTTCTTC. Translating it yields CASSVADEQFF.

The chain recombines TRBV7-9 with TRBJ1-4; 8 positions match TRBD1. The CDR3 totals 17 residues. With 4 bases clipped from V and 8 bases from J, the junction kept 15 bases outside the gene matches. CDR1 and CDR2 from the germline V gene are SEHNR and FQNEAQ (reference sequence). DNA of the CDR3: TGTGCCAGCAGCTCGGGACAGGCAGGTCGCCGAGTAGAAAAACTGTTTTTT. It yields the protein CASSSGQAGRRVEKLFF. The whole variable domain, remainder taken from reference TRBV7-9 and TRBJ1-4, is DTGVSQNPRHKITKRGQNVTFRCDPISEHNRLYWYRQTLGQGPEFLTYFQNEAQLEKSRLLSDRFSAERPKGSFSTLEIQRTEQGDSAMYLCASSSGQAGRRVEKLFFGSGTQLSVL.

The CDR3 protein is CASSELAGSSYEQYF. The CDR3 coding sequence is TGTGCCAGCAGCGAACTAGCGGGAAGCTCCTACGAGCAGTACTTC. The J gene is TRBJ2-7, the V gene TRBV5-5; TRBD2 aligns across 10 bases. CDR1 and CDR2 (germline): SGHKS, YYEKEE (reference sequence). V was pared by 4 bases and J by 0 bases, with 4 bases of the junction left unmatched. This CDR3 contains 15 residues. The whole variable domain, filled in from reference TRBV5-5 and TRBJ2-7, reads DAGVTQSPTHLIKTRGQQVTLRCSPISGHKSVSWYQQVLGQGPQFIFQYYEKEERGRGNFPDRFSARQFPNYSSELNVNALLLGDSALYLCASSELAGSSYEQYFGPGTRLTVT.

The chain employs TRBV9 and TRBJ2-5; no clear D. The germline V and J ends were trimmed by 4 bases and 5 bases, with 9 bases remaining between them. Germline V CDR1 and CDR2: SGDLS, YYNGEE. The CDR3 has 12 residues. The chain's CDR3 is CASSTRFETQYF. CDR3 coding DNA: TGTGCCAGCAGCACGAGATTTGAGACCCAGTACTTC.

This rearrangement joins TRBV7-2 to TRBJ1-4, with TRBD1 identical over 12 bases. This CDR3 comprises 14 residues. CDR1 is SGHTA and CDR2 is FQGNSA in the germline V gene. V gave up 5 bases and J gave up 8 bases; unmatched junction bases: 3. The CDR3 sequence is CASSEGQGAEKLFF. CDR3 nucleotide sequence: TGTGCCAGCAGCGAGGGACAGGGGGCCGAAAAACTGTTTTTT.

V usage is TRBV7-8 and J usage is TRBJ2-1; TRBD2 matches 12 bases. Germline loops: CDR1 SGHVS, CDR2 FQNEAQ. Trimming removed 5 bases from V and 4 bases from J; junction bases left unmatched: 3. This CDR3 region has 15 residues. CDR3 in amino acids: CASSKTSGGYNEQFF. CDR3 coding DNA: TGTGCCAGCAGCAAGACTAGCGGGGGTTACAATGAGCAGTTCTTC. The full variable domain, rest sourced from reference TRBV7-8 and TRBJ2-1, is GAGVSQSPRYKVAKRGQDVALRCDPISGHVSLFWYQQALGQGPEFLTYFQNEAQLDKSGLPSDRFFAERPEGSVSTLKIQRTQQEDSAVYLCASSKTSGGYNEQFFGPGTRLTVL.